This TCR beta chain emerged from a study of shared clonotypes between healthy human individuals (dated by TCRdb to 2020 to 2022). For context, the study as a whole: Three men and a couple of women, aged 18 to 49 years, made up the cohort. Different laboratories and diverse techniques were used to prepare libraries and sequence TCR repertoires, to increase sequencing depth and limit assay-specific biases. For each donor, CD4 naive and CD4 memory were each given three plates, CD8 naive was given two plates, and CD8 memory was given one plate. Blood TCR repertoires of about five healthy adults were deeply sequenced to estimate repertoire size and the extent of clonotype sharing between individuals. Leukapheresis yielded between about 0.85 and 10 billion PBMCs per donor.

Points the paper makes about the study in general: Larger estimated clonotype richness was generally found for naive subsets than for memory subsets. Based on pairwise subsampling, the degree of clonotype sharing among donors was expected to be affected by sequencing depth. Sampling was restricted to blood, and TCR repertoires in tissue are likely to differ from TCR repertoires in blood. Higher generation probabilities were observed for clonotypes shared by all four sorted-subset donors than for non-shared clonotypes. The genetic and exposure-history diversity represented was limited by the small number of donors. When several donors were compared, the shared fraction of clonotypes was about 5.4% for naive CD4, around 3.6% for naive CD8, 2.3% for memory CD4, and around 0.37% for memory CD8. Even with the large sequencing depth, rarefaction of the sorted-subset datasets indicated that sequencing was incomplete.

Note on this clone: Its binding antigen is unknown. No much larger clone exists at a distance of one base, and base qualities are not known.

Trimming removed 8 bases from V and 5 bases from J, leaving 9 bases between the germline ends. CDR1 DFQATT and CDR2 SNEGSKA were looked up in the germline V gene (reference sequence). Including the terminal cysteine and phenylalanine, the CDR3 comprises 11 residues. The only DNA kept is the CDR3, 33 bases in frame from the first base. Using the deep immunoSEQ assay, TCR CDR3 regions were amplified from genomic DNA by multiplex PCR. Extracted genomic DNA from each cell subset was distributed evenly across all wells of several immunoSEQ 96-well plates, and each plate was treated as a replicate. For sorted subsets, each replicate PCR was loaded with roughly 190 ng genomic DNA, equivalent to 30,000 or so T cell genomes. Purified libraries were measured with a Qubit 3.0 fluorometer, size-checked on a Bioanalyzer 2100, and measured again with the KAPA Library Quantification kit. A separate single-read 150-cycle Illumina NextSeq 550 flow cell was used to sequence each immunoSEQ 96-well plate. The study's processing was this. Because the immunoSEQ output included only junctional sequences and no quality scores, the filtering could not be the same as the filtering used for full-length reads. Sequences were annotated with PyIR, a Python wrapper for IgBLAST v1.9, using IMGT germline references to assign V/J genes and CDR3. Reads were filtered out if the reads had weak V/J assignments (E-value above 1e-6), no CDR3, stop codons, out-of-frame junctions, or ambiguous translated residues. V3J clonotypes were defined as sequences sharing the same inferred V gene, J gene, and CDR3 amino acid sequence. The percentage overlap between two repertoires was calculated by dividing the number of shared unique clonotypes by the size of the smaller repertoire. Richness of each repertoire was evaluated using RTK rarefaction, the Chao1 estimator, and Recon v2.1 estimates of unobserved clonotypes. OLGA was used to compute generation probabilities for all TCRbeta clonotypes that the gDNA method yielded from several donors. TCRdb retrieved this table from immuneACCESS and kept in-frame rearrangements only. Not all clones are present; in checked studies, unresolved V genes account for under half, and no reason is known for the remainder. V and J calls plus clone size are reproduced from that table; the DNA served to infer D and trimming. The sample contains 550,000 to 850,000 clones, over 65% of them found a single time. The ten largest clones represent around 1.6% of the sample.

Healthy HIV-negative adults with no recently reported acute infections or vaccinations were included as donors. Every donor was a Caucasian adult residing in Nashville, Tennessee, USA. CD4+ T cells were enriched by magnetic negative selection; naive cells were then positively selected on CD45RA, and the negative fraction formed the memory subset. Blood was obtained by leukapheresis, after which PBMCs were separated by Ficoll-Histopaque density gradient centrifugation and cryopreserved in liquid nitrogen vapor phase. Analytical flow cytometry was used to check the purity and quantity of every magnetically sorted T cell population. Genomic DNA was isolated from each sorted fraction and quantified by UV absorbance on a Nanodrop 2000c.

The sequencing sample was made of memory CD4+ T cells sorted from blood. The cell subset or site tag for this specimen amounts to: CD45RA-negative fraction. This receptor was taken from a woman in her twenties or thirties in good health. The chain couples TRBV20-1 to TRBJ1-4, with no confidently assigned D gene. The CDR3 protein: CSNLRNEKLFF. The DNA sequence is as follows: TGCAGTAACCTTCGGAATGAAAAACTGTTTTTT.